Presented here are 27 T cell receptor beta chains from one specimen sequenced in a study of blood T cell repertoires in COVID-19. Method: immunoSEQ multiplex PCR; TCRdb's copy keeps in-frame clones and lacks some. The repertoire consists of 250,000 to 350,000 clones, with 85% to 90% occurring once and the leading ten covering 10% to 12%. Sequencing input: peripheral blood. The origin of the receptors is a woman younger than 45 with COVID-19, enrolled during active disease.

The rearrangement links TRBV19 to TRBJ2-1, with 10 bases fitting TRBD2. The CDR3 is 15 residues long. V shed 5 bases and J 9 bases; nucleotides not matched to a gene: 10. Germline V CDR1 and CDR2: LNHDA, SQIVND (reference sequence). The DNA for the CDR3 is TGTGCCAGTAGTCGTCTAGCGGGAGACATGGGTGAGCAGTTCTTC. Translating it yields CASSRLAGDMGEQFF.

V is TRBV27 and J is TRBJ2-1, with D unresolved. With 0 bases removed from V and 4 bases from J, the gap between germline ends came to 13 bases. This CDR3 is built from 16 residues. Germline CDR1 is MNHEY and CDR2 is SMNVEV (reference sequence). The CDR3: CASSLSPEPPYNEQFF. As DNA, the CDR3 is TGTGCCAGCAGTTTATCCCCGGAGCCCCCTTACAATGAGCAGTTCTTC.

The V call is TRBV6-5, the J call TRBJ2-5, with a tentative D call TRBD1 (5 bases). CDR1 and CDR2 from the germline V gene are MNHEY and SVGAGI. The CDR3 has 13 residues. V lost 7 bases, J lost 1 base, and 10 bases lay in between. CDR3 sequence: CASKGPPQETQYF. The CDR3 bases are TGTGCCAGCAAGGGGCCTCCCCAAGAGACCCAGTACTTC.

In DNA, the CDR3 is TGTGCCAGCAGTGCACAGGGCCCGGGGCGGACCCAGTACTTC. Protein product: CASSAQGPGRTQYF. The chain links TRBV27 to TRBJ2-5, with a weak D call TRBD1 (6 bases). V lost 5 bases, J lost 7 bases, and 17 bases lay in between. CDR1 MNHEY and CDR2 SMNVEV come from the germline V gene (reference sequence). The CDR3 totals 14 residues.

This sequence joins TRBV27 and TRBJ2-7; 8 bases are shared with TRBD1. V lost 8 bases, J lost 1 base, and 4 bases stayed unmatched. Germline lookup yields CDR1 MNHEY and CDR2 SMNVEV (reference sequence). CDR3 length: 13 amino acids. This CDR3 is CASSRDRSYEQYF. Here the CDR3 DNA reads TGTGCCAGCTCCCGGGACAGGTCCTACGAGCAGTACTTC.

The genes are TRBV24-1 and TRBJ2-5, with TRBD1 matching 7 bases. V lost 5 bases, J lost 5 bases, and 13 bases stayed unmatched. Germline CDR1 KGHDR, CDR2 SFDVKD. The CDR3 is 16 residues long. For the CDR3, the DNA is TGTGCCACCAGTGGGTCGTTAGGGGGCGAGAAGGAGACCCAGTACTTC. Its protein product is CATSGSLGGEKETQYF.

The chain combines TRBV15 with TRBJ2-1; the D gene is possibly TRBD2 (6 bases). This CDR3 contains 14 residues. CDR1 is LNHNV, CDR2 YYDKDF, per germline (reference sequence). Trimming pared 0 bases from V and 10 bases from J, leaving 13 bases between. The DNA of the CDR3 is TGTGCCACCAGCAGAGACCGCTTGCGGGGAGAGCAGTTCTTC. This translates into CATSRDRLRGEQFF.

The rearrangement links TRBV27 to TRBJ2-7; maybe TRBD1 (7 bases). The CDR3 consists of 14 residues. V dropped 5 bases and J dropped 3 bases, with 14 bases sitting between them. Germline CDR1 MNHEY, CDR2 SMNVEV (reference sequence). This CDR3 is CASSADRRGYEQYF. CDR3 nucleotides: TGTGCCAGCAGTGCGGACAGGAGGGGCTACGAGCAGTACTTC.

V usage is TRBV6-1 and J usage is TRBJ2-1; D might be TRBD1 (6 bases). CDR1 is MNHNS and CDR2 is SASEGT in the germline V gene. Trimming removed 4 bases from V and 3 bases from J, with 22 bases in between. The CDR3 is made up of 18 amino acids. This CDR3 reads CASSARGLGQPNYNEQFF. The CDR3 coding sequence is TGTGCCAGCAGTGCCCGGGGCCTGGGACAACCGAACTACAATGAGCAGTTCTTC.

The sample holds a few counts of this clone. The rearrangement links TRBV5-1 to TRBJ2-7; perhaps TRBD1 as D (7 bases). Trimming pared 0 bases from V and 6 bases from J, leaving 10 bases between. The CDR3 spans 13 residues. The germline gives CDR1 SGHRS, CDR2 YFSETQ. The CDR3 loop reads CASSLGQGGEQYF. The CDR3 coding sequence is TGCGCCAGCAGCTTGGGGCAGGGGGGCGAGCAGTACTTC.

This sequence joins TRBV10-3 and TRBJ2-7; D ambiguous. Between the trimmed V and J ends, which lost 3 bases and 2 bases, there was a span of 11 bases. The CDR3 totals 14 residues. CDR1 and CDR2 (germline): ENHRY, SYGVKD. CDR3: CAISEWRNAYEQYF. In DNA, the CDR3 is TGTGCCATCAGTGAATGGCGGAACGCCTACGAGCAGTACTTC.

V usage is TRBV11-2 and J usage is TRBJ1-1; D perhaps matches TRBD1 (5 bases). The CDR3 runs 11 residues. From germline, CDR1 is SGHAT and CDR2 FQNNGV. V lost 6 bases and J 5 bases, leaving 7 bases between the germline ends. The CDR3 sequence is CASRSGTEAFF. In DNA form, the CDR3 reads TGTGCCAGCAGGTCAGGGACTGAAGCTTTCTTT.

This clone was seen just once. The chain is built from TRBV4-2 and TRBJ2-2, with D unresolved. Per the germline V gene, CDR1 is LGHNA and CDR2 is YNFKEQ. The CDR3 extends over 16 amino acids. V shed 1 base and J shed 6 bases, with 15 bases lying between them. The CDR3 bases are TGTGCCAGCAGCCAAGCCACTTCAGGATCCCCCGGGGAGCTGTTTTTT. Translated, it gives CASSQATSGSPGELFF.

There are a few counts of this clone. The V call is TRBV11-2, the J call TRBJ1-2; maybe TRBD1 (5 bases). The CDR3 extends over 13 amino acids. Germline V gives CDR1 SGHAT, CDR2 FQNNGV. V lost 1 base and J lost 8, with 11 bases in between. The DNA for the CDR3 is TGTGCCAGCAGCTTAGCGGGGGGTAGCGGCTACACCTTC. Translated, it gives CASSLAGGSGYTF.

V usage is TRBV7-9 and J usage is TRBJ2-1; TRBD2 aligns across 13 bases. CDR3 length: 16 amino acids. Germline V lookup: CDR1 SEHNR, CDR2 FQNEAQ (reference sequence). V shed 5 bases, J shed 7 bases, and the junction held 8 bases outside the gene matches. The CDR3 loop reads CASSERGLAGANEQFF. CDR3 DNA: TGTGCCAGCAGCGAACGAGGACTAGCGGGAGCGAATGAGCAGTTCTTC.

The chain carries TRBV30 and TRBJ2-7; perhaps TRBD1 as D (5 bases). V shed 4 bases and J shed 7 bases, with 17 bases lying between them. The V gene's germline CDR1 is GTSNPN and CDR2 SVGIG (reference sequence). This CDR3 comprises 13 residues. The CDR3 DNA reads TGTGCCTGGAACGATGGTATCCCAGGGGAGCAGTACTTC. Protein product: CAWNDGIPGEQYF.

V and J are TRBV24-1 and TRBJ1-3; TRBD1 matches at 9 bases. The CDR3 covers 15 residues. Losses at the gene ends were 8 bases for V and 0 bases for J; bases not matched to a gene: 4. The germline gives CDR1 KGHDR, CDR2 SFDVKD. The DNA of the CDR3 is TGTGCCACCACCGGACAGGGGTTCTCTGGAAACACCATATATTTT. Its translation: CATTGQGFSGNTIYF.

V and J are TRBV5-1 and TRBJ2-1; 8 positions agree with TRBD1. Germline V CDR1 and CDR2: SGHRS, YFSETQ. Trimming took 5 bases from V and 6 from J; bases not matched to a gene: 4. The CDR3 has 13 amino acids. For the CDR3, the DNA is TGCGCCAGCAGAGGACAGGGTTTCAATGAGCAGTTCTTC. Translation: CASRGQGFNEQFF.

CDR3 nucleotides: TGTGCCAGCAGTTACTCACCTAAGGGACAGGGCAACGGCTACACCTTC. Translated, it gives CASSYSPKGQGNGYTF. The chain links TRBV6-6 to TRBJ1-2; 9 bases match TRBD1. With 0 bases clipped from V and 8 bases from J, the junction kept 10 bases outside the gene matches. The CDR3 has 16 amino acids. Germline V lookup: CDR1 MNHNY, CDR2 SVGAGI (reference sequence).

J is TRBJ2-7 and V is TRBV5-1; the match to TRBD1 covers 10 bases. CDR1 and CDR2 from the germline V gene are SGHRS and YFSETQ. After removal of 4 bases from V and 0 bases from J, the junction contained 4 bases not matched to a gene. This CDR3 has 15 amino acids. As DNA, the CDR3 is TGCGCCAGCAGCCTGACAGGGGGCCGCTCCTACGAGCAGTACTTC. This sequence encodes CASSLTGGRSYEQYF.

Note on this clone: The sample contains more than one DNA sequence encoding this CDR3. The chain joins TRBV6-2 or TRBV6-3 to TRBJ1-1, with 12 bases lining up with TRBD1. The trim removed 5 bases at V and 10 bases at J, leaving 8 bases unmatched. The CDR3 consists of 14 residues. Germline CDR1 MNHEY, CDR2 SVGEGT. CDR3: CASSPPGTGGRAFF. DNA of the CDR3: TGTGCCAGCAGTCCCCCCGGGACAGGGGGCAGAGCTTTCTTT.

This clone has a single count. The gene calls are TRBV5-6 and TRBJ2-3; 12 bases line up with TRBD2. The CDR3 runs 19 residues. Trimming at V came to 1 base and at J to 0 bases, leaving 9 bases not matched to a gene. CDR1 SGHDT and CDR2 YYEEEE come from the germline V gene. DNA of the CDR3: TGTGCCAGCAGCTTGATCGGGACTAGCGGGCGCCTAAGCACAGATACGCAGTATTTT. This codes for CASSLIGTSGRLSTDTQYF.

This clone showed up just a few times. The chain employs TRBV7-8 and TRBJ2-1; TRBD2 agrees at 10 bases. With 5 bases clipped from V and 7 bases from J, the junction kept 14 bases outside the gene matches. This CDR3 is built from 17 residues. Germline CDR1 is SGHVS and CDR2 is FQNEAQ. The CDR3 is CASSPRGSSGRENEQFF. The CDR3 DNA is TGTGCCAGCAGCCCCAGGGGGTCTAGCGGGAGAGAGAATGAGCAGTTCTTC.

The genes are TRBV6-1 and TRBJ2-3, with 10 bases aligning to TRBD2. The germline CDR1 and CDR2 sequences are MNHNS and SASEGT. The CDR3 covers 16 residues. The trim removed 3 bases at V and 3 bases at J, leaving 6 bases unmatched. CDR3 DNA: TGTGCCAGCAGTGAGCTAGCGGGAGCTGAAACAGATACGCAGTATTTT. Translated: CASSELAGAETDTQYF.

This rearrangement joins TRBV4-1 to TRBJ2-3; 7 bases are shared with TRBD2. The germline gives CDR1 MGHRA, CDR2 YSYEKL. Germline trimming cut 5 bases from V and 6 bases from J; bases unmatched to any gene: 14. CDR3 length equals 16 residues. CDR3 sequence (DNA): TGCGCCAGCAGCTCAGACTCGGGACTATATGGTGATACGCAGTATTTT. This sequence encodes CASSSDSGLYGDTQYF.

This clone was seen just once. This chain uses TRBV5-1 with TRBJ1-3; possibly TRBD1 for D (6 bases). CDR3 length equals 16 residues. CDR1 SGHRS and CDR2 YFSETQ come from the germline V gene. Trimming shortened V by 5 bases and J by 4 bases, and 19 bases separated the two germline ends. The DNA for the CDR3 is TGCGCCAGCAGGGACTCAAACAGGGAGCGGGGAAACACCATATATTTT. Protein sequence: CASRDSNRERGNTIYF.

V gene TRBV7-9 combines with J gene TRBJ2-1; 7 nucleotides line up with TRBD1. The trim removed 4 bases at V and 7 bases at J, leaving 7 bases unmatched. The CDR3 spans 14 residues. CDR1 is SEHNR and CDR2 is FQNEAQ in the germline V gene (reference sequence). CDR3 DNA: TGTGCCAGCAGCTCCTCCGGGACAGAGAATGAGCAGTTCTTC. Translated: CASSSSGTENEQFF.